The 24 T cell receptor beta chains in this list originate from one sample, sequenced in a study of T cells after yellow fever vaccination. TCRdb passed the 5' RACE reads through MiXCR, listing each CDR3 protein once. The table lists some 160,000 distinct CDR3 sequences, 6.5% to 8.5% of them singletons. Sequenced material: CD4+ T cells sorted from PBMCs, taken about 5 days after the first yellow fever vaccination. The receptors were sampled from a man between 18 and 29 years old who received the YFV17D yellow fever vaccine.

Ten or more counts support this clonotype. J is TRBJ2-3 and V is TRBV5-1, with D unresolved. The CDR3 loop spans 14 amino acids. Germline V lookup: CDR1 SGHRS, CDR2 YFSETQ. V was shortened by 5 bases and J by 4 bases, with 14 bases between the two germline ends. CDR3 region: CASRSRSPPDTQYF. The CDR3 DNA reads TGCGCCAGCAGGAGTCGTAGCCCCCCAGATACGCAGTATTTT. Full variable domain (missing parts from reference TRBV5-1 and TRBJ2-3): KAGVTQTPRYLIKTRGQQVTLSCSPISGHRSVSWYQQTPGQGLQFLFEYFSETQRNKGNFPGRFSGRQFSNSRSEMNVSTLELGDSALYLCASRSRSPPDTQYFGPGTRLTVL.

This clonotype has only a few counts. The DNA for the CDR3 is TGCAGTGCAAACCCGCACTCGGGACAGGGCCCTGGGGCCAACGTCCTGACTTTC. Translation gives CSANPHSGQGPGANVLTF. The chain is built from TRBV20-1 and TRBJ2-6; 9 nucleotides line up with TRBD1. The V gene end was trimmed by 6 bases and the J gene end by 2 bases; junction bases not matched to a gene: 14. This CDR3 has 18 residues. The germline V gene encodes CDR1 DFQATT and CDR2 SNEGSKA (reference sequence).

This clonotype was observed at least ten times. The chain couples TRBV6-5 to TRBJ2-5; the match to TRBD1 covers 9 bases. J was trimmed by 4 bases and V by 5 bases; bases with no gene match: 5. Germline V CDR1 and CDR2: MNHEY, SVGAGI. The length of the CDR3 is 14 residues. The CDR3 reads CASSIQGAGETQYF. The CDR3 DNA is TGTGCCAGCAGTATACAGGGGGCGGGAGAGACCCAGTACTTC.

About this clonotype itself: Just one base apart from a much larger clone, this may be a read error. The chain combines TRBV7-2 with TRBJ2-7; 8 nucleotides agree with TRBD1. Germline V gene sequence: CDR1 SGHTA, CDR2 FQGNSA. Trimming removed 3 bases from V and 5 bases from J; junction bases left unmatched: 9. The CDR3 spans 15 residues. The CDR3 reads CASSFGTGILHEQYF. In DNA, the CDR3 is TGTGCCAGCAGCTTTGGGACAGGAATACTCCACGAGCAGTACTTC.

This chain uses TRBV5-1 with TRBJ1-1, with 8 bases identical to TRBD1. This CDR3 comprises 16 residues. Germline CDR1 and CDR2: SGHRS and YFSETQ. With 4 bases clipped from V and 5 bases from J, the junction kept 13 bases outside the gene matches. As DNA, the CDR3 is TGCGCCAGCAGCCGCCGGACAGGGTTGGTGGGGACTGAAGCTTTCTTT. Translating it yields CASSRRTGLVGTEAFF.

This clonotype has just a few counts. This rearrangement joins TRBV5-5 to TRBJ2-3; 11 bases agree with TRBD2. The CDR3 loop spans 16 amino acids. Germline values: CDR1 SGHKS, CDR2 YYEKEE (reference sequence). J lost 3 bases, V lost 3 bases, and 6 bases had no gene match. The CDR3 DNA sequence: TGTGCCAGCAGCTCCCTAATAGCGGGGGGGACAGATACGCAGTATTTT. Translating it yields CASSSLIAGGTDTQYF.

J is TRBJ2-2 and V is TRBV20-1; D not certain. V lost 7 bases and J 6 bases, leaving 21 bases between the germline ends. This CDR3 contains 15 residues. CDR1 DFQATT and CDR2 SNEGSKA come from the germline V gene (reference sequence). Here the CDR3 DNA reads TGCAGTGTGGAACCCCATTTTGACACTCCCGGGGAGCTGTTTTTT. It yields the protein CSVEPHFDTPGELFF.

This clonotype was seen more than once but under ten times. V gene TRBV20-1 combines with J gene TRBJ2-1; 9 positions agree with TRBD2. J was trimmed by 16 bases and V by 3 bases; bases with no gene match: 10. This CDR3 contains 12 residues. Looked up from germline, CDR1 is DFQATT and CDR2 is SNEGSKA (reference sequence). CDR3 region: CSASKRGAQAFF. The CDR3 DNA reads TGCAGTGCTAGTAAGCGGGGGGCTCAGGCATTCTTC.

This clonotype was found a few times. This rearrangement joins TRBV18 to TRBJ1-2; TRBD1 agrees at 12 bases. V shed 3 bases and J 8 bases; nucleotides not matched to a gene: 10. The CDR3 totals 16 residues. Germline V gene lookup returns CDR1 KGHSH and CDR2 LQKENI. The CDR3 DNA reads TGTGCCAGCTCACCCCTCCCGGGACAGGGGGCAATAGGCTACACCTTC. It is translated as CASSPLPGQGAIGYTF.

This clonotype came up a few times. The V gene is TRBV11-2, the J gene TRBJ1-5; D might be TRBD1 (5 bases). The germline V and J ends were trimmed by 5 bases and 0 bases, with 20 bases remaining between them. Germline-derived CDR1 and CDR2 are SGHAT and FQNNGV. The length of the CDR3 is 18 residues. CDR3 sequence (DNA): TGTGCCAGCAGCCTCGGTGCCAAAACAGGATATAGCAATCAGCCCCAGCATTTT. Its protein is CASSLGAKTGYSNQPQHF.

Many counts were recorded for this clonotype. The V and J genes are TRBV20-1 and TRBJ1-6; no definite D call. The length of the CDR3 is 11 residues. Germline V gene lookup returns CDR1 DFQATT and CDR2 SNEGSKA (reference sequence). The V end lost 3 bases, the J end lost 5 bases, and 2 bases lay between the germline ends. CDR3 nucleotides: TGCAGTGCTAGCCATAATTCACCCCTCCACTTT. This codes for CSASHNSPLHF.

There are many counts of this clonotype. The V call is TRBV3-1, the J call TRBJ2-7, with D unclear. Trimming took 3 bases from V and 7 from J, leaving 16 bases between them. The CDR3 spans 14 residues. In germline, CDR1 is LGHDT, CDR2 YNNKEL (reference sequence). For the CDR3, the DNA is TGTGCCAGCAGCCAGAGGTCTGGGTGGCAAGAGCAGTACTTC. This encodes CASSQRSGWQEQYF.

This clonotype was seen repeatedly, ten times or more. The CDR3 loop reads CASSLAVAGSATEAFF. The CDR3 DNA sequence: TGCGCCAGCAGCTTGGCGGTCGCGGGGTCAGCCACTGAAGCTTTCTTT. The V and J genes are TRBV5-1 and TRBJ1-1; D is unresolved. The CDR3 extends over 16 amino acids. The V end was cut by 0 bases, the J end by 4 bases, with 16 bases between. Germline V CDR1 and CDR2: SGHRS, YFSETQ.

This clonotype was recorded at least ten times. The J gene is TRBJ2-3, the V gene TRBV7-6; no firm D call. The V end was cut by 1 base, the J end by 5 bases, with 7 bases between. The CDR3 contains 13 residues. In germline, CDR1 is SGHVS, CDR2 FNYEAQ. Here the CDR3 DNA reads TGTGCCAGCAGCTTAGGCCGTCTAGATACGCAGTATTTT. Its protein product is CASSLGRLDTQYF.

This clonotype occurred many times. The chain is built from TRBV12-3 or TRBV12-4 and TRBJ1-2; D not certain. The CDR3 is 13 residues long. With 2 bases removed from V and 6 bases from J, the gap between germline ends came to 10 bases. The CDR3 DNA is TGTGCCAGCAGTTTACCGGGGTCCAATGGCTACACCTTC. Translated: CASSLPGSNGYTF.

This clonotype was picked up a small number of times. The J gene is TRBJ2-7, the V gene TRBV7-9; 8 bases are a match to TRBD1. V was clipped by 5 bases and J by 2 bases; unmatched bases: 2. The CDR3 runs 13 residues. Looked up from germline, CDR1 is SEHNR and CDR2 is FQNEAQ (reference sequence). For the CDR3, the DNA is TGTGCCAGCAGCCTCAGGGGGCCCTACGAGCAGTACGTC. Amino acids: CASSLRGPYEQYV.

This clonotype was detected many times. The chain recombines TRBV14 with TRBJ2-3; 8 positions agree with TRBD1. From germline, CDR1 is SGHDN and CDR2 FVKESK. The CDR3 loop spans 16 amino acids. Trimming removed 4 bases from V and 2 bases from J; junction bases left unmatched: 8. The DNA for the CDR3 is TGTGCCAGCAGCCCTTGGACAGGGTCCTCCACAGATACGCAGTATTTT. Translation gives CASSPWTGSSTDTQYF.

The sample holds many counts of this clonotype. The chain couples TRBV9 to TRBJ2-2, with a tentative D call TRBD2 (7 bases). The germline V gene has CDR1 SGDLS and CDR2 YYNGEE. The CDR3 sequence is 16 residues long. Trimming removed 3 bases at V and 5 bases at J, with 17 bases between. Here the CDR3 DNA reads TGTGCCAGCAGCGACGACTTTGCGGGGGCGACCGGGGAGCTGTTTTTT. Its protein is CASSDDFAGATGELFF.

This clonotype was observed many times. CDR3 amino acids: CASSDSGNEVREQYV. The CDR3 DNA reads TGTGCCAGCAGTGACTCGGGGAATGAGGTGAGGGAGCAGTACGTC. The chain joins TRBV6-4 to TRBJ2-7; D unclear. Looked up from germline, CDR1 is MRHNA and CDR2 is SNTAGT. The ends were cut back, 0 bases at V and 7 bases at J, with 16 bases in the middle. CDR3 length: 15 residues.

This clonotype was counted ten times or more. The chain joins TRBV11-2 to TRBJ2-2; no definite D call. V lost 1 base and J lost 4, with 7 bases in between. The CDR3 has 14 residues. Looked up from germline, CDR1 is SGHAT and CDR2 is FQNNGV. The CDR3, as DNA: TGTGCCAGCAGCTTAGTTGTGGGCACCGGGGAGCTGTTTTTT. This sequence encodes CASSLVVGTGELFF.

This clonotype appeared a few times. The chain employs TRBV12-3 or TRBV12-4 and TRBJ1-2; 11 nucleotides align to TRBD1. V trimming: 6 bases; J trimming: 4 bases; junction bases outside the gene matches: 7. This CDR3 has 15 residues. The CDR3 DNA reads as TGTGCCAGCAGCAAAACCGGGACAGGGGGCTATGGCTACACCTTC. It codes for CASSKTGTGGYGYTF.

Many counts were recorded for this clonotype. The genes are TRBV6-1 and TRBJ1-5; possible D gene TRBD1, 5 bases. Germline CDR1 reads MNHNS; CDR2 reads SASEGT. V lost 3 bases and J 5 bases, leaving 11 bases between the germline ends. The CDR3 spans 14 residues. The CDR3 DNA sequence: TGTGCCAGCAGTGATCAGGGAGACTATCAGCCCCAGCATTTT. Encoded protein: CASSDQGDYQPQHF.

Many counts were recorded for this clonotype. The rearrangement links TRBV2 to TRBJ2-3; the D is unclear. The CDR3 has 12 amino acids. V dropped 3 bases and J dropped 8 bases, with 9 bases sitting between them. The germline gives CDR1 SNHLY, CDR2 FYNNEI. The CDR3 DNA reads as TGTGCCAGCAGTGACCCCAGTGGTACGCAGTATTTT. Translated, it gives CASSDPSGTQYF.

This rearrangement joins TRBV10-3 to TRBJ2-3; 8 nucleotides match TRBD1. This CDR3 region has 14 residues. Per the germline V gene, CDR1 is ENHRY and CDR2 is SYGVKD. With V trimmed by 8 bases and J by 2 bases, 6 bases remained unmatched. Here the CDR3 reads CAIGGQDLTDTQYF. The CDR3 DNA reads as TGTGCCATCGGGGGACAGGACCTCACAGATACGCAGTATTTT.